The T cell receptor beta chain described here comes from a study of blood T cell repertoires in COVID-19. In the study's own analysis: Reference gene primer amplification in the assay estimated nucleated cell counts. Only in-frame clones appear in the TCRdb table, and some are missing; sequencing was by immunoSEQ multiplex PCR. V and J calls and clone size come straight from that table; D and trimming were deduced from the DNA. The repertoire holds about 210,000 clones, with 80% to 90% as singletons. This clone was counted a single time. Germline CDR1 is SGHRS and CDR2 is YFSETQ. This CDR3 spans 15 amino acids. J gave up 6 bases and V 4 bases, and 7 bases lay outside the gene matches.

The chain links TRBV5-1 to TRBJ2-1, with 10 bases identical to TRBD2. This TCR derives from a man over 45 with active or convalescent COVID-19. Specimen: peripheral blood. The CDR3 loop is CASSGGLADGNEQFF. In DNA form, the CDR3 reads TGCGCCAGCAGCGGCGGACTAGCGGACGGCAATGAGCAGTTCTTC.